The next 32 T cell receptor beta chains were all read from a single sample in a study of molecular identifiers for immune sequencing clone quantification. TCRdb itself ran the PCR reads through MiXCR, one entry per CDR3 protein. The sample has just over 40,000 distinct CDR3 sequences, around 18% seen once. The material sequenced was naive CD8+ T cells from blood, with Jurkat cell RNA spiked in. Documented subset: FACS-sorted CD8+CD4-CCR7+CD45RA+ naive T cells. These receptors were obtained from a human donor in good health. Some libraries in this study had Jurkat cell RNA spiked in.

In its sample, this clonotype was seen many times. The rearrangement joins TRBV7-9 to TRBJ2-1, with D possibly TRBD2 on 5 matching bases. The V end was cut by 5 bases, the J end by 6 bases, with 11 bases between. The germline V gene encodes CDR1 SEHNR and CDR2 FQNEAQ (reference sequence). This CDR3 is built from 13 residues. As DNA, the CDR3 is TGTGCCAGCAGCCTCGGGATTATCAATGAGCAGTTCTTC. Its translation: CASSLGIINEQFF.

The chain links TRBV28 to TRBJ1-5; no firm D call. There are 13 residues in the CDR3. CDR1 and CDR2 from the germline V gene are MDHEN and SYDVKM. Trimming took off 3 bases at V and 9 bases at J, with 12 bases between the two ends. CDR3 sequence (DNA): TGTGCCAGCAGTTTGGGAGTCTTTCGGCCCCAGCATTTT. This sequence encodes CASSLGVFRPQHF.

This clonotype was detected many times. The gene calls are TRBV7-9 and TRBJ1-5, with 7 bases fitting TRBD1. V was clipped by 8 bases and J by 3 bases; unmatched bases: 7. This CDR3 spans 14 amino acids. Germline loops: CDR1 SEHNR, CDR2 FQNEAQ (reference sequence). The CDR3 DNA follows: TGTGCCAGCGGGAAGGGACAGTCCAATCAGCCCCAGCATTTT. It is translated as CASGKGQSNQPQHF.

At least ten counts were recorded for this clonotype. The rearrangement links TRBV11-1 to TRBJ2-1, with D hard to call. CDR3 length equals 12 residues. Germline-derived CDR1 and CDR2 are SGHAT and FQDESV (reference sequence). The V end lost 8 bases, the J end lost 5 bases, and 10 bases lay between the germline ends. The CDR3 bases are TGTGCCAGCGCCCGGTTTGACAATGAGCAGTTCTTC. It yields the protein CASARFDNEQFF.

This clonotype was recorded many times. V usage is TRBV12-3 or TRBV12-4 and J usage is TRBJ2-6, with TRBD1 matching over 9 bases. The CDR3 loop spans 21 amino acids. V trimming: 4 bases; J trimming: 1 base; junction bases outside the gene matches: 17. The CDR3 DNA sequence: TGTGCCAGCAGTTCCTCATTCCGGGACAGGGACAGGACATCTGGGGCCAACGTCCTGACTTTC. Translation: CASSSSFRDRDRTSGANVLTF.

V and J are TRBV10-3 and TRBJ2-3; D is undetermined. Germline V CDR1 and CDR2: ENHRY, SYGVKD. The ends were cut back, 10 bases at V and 6 bases at J, with 14 bases in the middle. The CDR3 sequence is 12 residues long. The CDR3, as DNA: TGTGCCACCAGAGGCACCGAGGATACGCAGTATTTT. This codes for CATRGTEDTQYF.

In this sample, this clonotype is medium-sized. This chain joins TRBV5-1 and TRBJ1-5; D perhaps matches TRBD1 (5 bases). The length of the CDR3 is 13 residues. V gave up 4 bases and J gave up 7 bases, with 12 bases separating them. Germline V gene data show CDR1 as SGHRS and CDR2 as YFSETQ. The DNA of the CDR3 is TGCGCCAGCAGCCCTACAGGAGGCCAGCCCCAGCATTTT. The encoded protein is CASSPTGGQPQHF.

About this clonotype itself: The junction differs from germline at one of its ends, possibly a read error. The rearrangement links TRBV13 to TRBJ2-7; TRBD1 might be the D (6 bases). Germline V lookup: CDR1 PRHDT, CDR2 FYEKMQ (reference sequence). The CDR3 totals 16 residues. CDR3 sequence: CTSSLIVGGFNYEQYF. CDR3 DNA sequence: TGTACCAGCAGCTTAATCGTTGGGGGCTTCAACTACGAGCAGTACTTC.

The sample holds one count of this clonotype. The rearrangement uses TRBV20-1 and TRBJ2-7; 10 bases fit TRBD2. Germline V lookup: CDR1 DFQATT, CDR2 SNEGSKA (reference sequence). CDR3 length equals 15 residues. CDR3 loop: CSAQTGLAGVYEQYF. The CDR3 DNA sequence: TGCAGCGCCCAAACGGGGCTAGCGGGAGTGTACGAGCAGTACTTC.

Concerning this clonotype itself: With a much larger clone just one base away, this may be a read error. The CDR3 ends on some other residue instead of the conserved phenylalanine or tryptophan, so this is likely a read error. This chain connects TRBV29-1 to TRBJ2-5; 11 bases map to TRBD2. After removal of 2 bases from V and 7 bases from J, the junction contained 6 bases not matched to a gene. The CDR3 extends over 14 amino acids. Germline V lookup: CDR1 SQVTM, CDR2 ANQGSEA. The CDR3 protein is CSVEWTSGSGTQYS. The CDR3 DNA sequence: TGCAGCGTTGAATGGACTAGCGGGTCGGGGACCCAGTACTCC.

Comments on this clonotype: Given a much more abundant clone one base away, this may be a read error. The chain recombines TRBV5-5 with TRBJ2-1, with a possible D match to TRBD1 (6 bases). The J call is in doubt because the DNA end fits TRBJ2-7 better. In germline, CDR1 is SGHKS, CDR2 YYEKEE (reference sequence). The CDR3 covers 13 residues. This CDR3 is CASSTGSYNEQYF. The CDR3 DNA is TGTGCCAGCAGCACAGGGTCCTACAATGAGCAGTACTTC.

Comment on this clonotype: A read error may explain this, as a much larger clone is one base away. J is TRBJ2-7 and V is TRBV6-2 or TRBV6-3; maybe TRBD2 (5 bases). CDR1 MNHEY and CDR2 SVGEGT come from the germline V gene. The CDR3 contains 12 residues. The CDR3 DNA reads TGTGCCAGCAGTTACTCCGGGGTCGAGCGGTACTTC. This gives the protein CASSYSGVERYF.

This clonotype was counted ten times or more. The chain recombines TRBV12-3 or TRBV12-4 with TRBJ2-1; D remains unclear. CDR3 length equals 12 residues. Trimming cost V 6 bases and J 2 bases, with 5 bases left between them. The CDR3 here is CASSRTYNEQFF. The CDR3 DNA is TGTGCCAGCAGCCGGACCTACAATGAGCAGTTCTTC.

This clonotype was recorded many times. The gene calls are TRBV11-2 and TRBJ2-7; D tentatively fits TRBD1 or TRBD2 (5 bases each). Trimming cost V 3 bases and J 6 bases, with 9 bases left between them. The CDR3 covers 12 residues. CDR1 and CDR2 from the germline V gene are SGHAT and FQNNGV. As DNA, the CDR3 is TGTGCCAGCAGCTTTGCGAGGGGCGAGCAGTACTTC. The encoded protein is CASSFARGEQYF.

In this sample, this clonotype turned up a few times. The V and J genes are TRBV28 and TRBJ1-4; TRBD1 matches at 7 bases. Germline CDR1 MDHEN, CDR2 SYDVKM. The CDR3 has 15 residues. V trimming: 4 bases; J trimming: 12 bases; junction bases outside the gene matches: 14. As DNA, the CDR3 is TGTGCCAGCAGTTCCGACAGGGACCGCGGAAGGGAACTGTTTTTT. This gives the protein CASSSDRDRGRELFF.

This clonotype was observed at least ten times. V and J are TRBV10-3 and TRBJ1-3; no reliable D call. This CDR3 contains 15 residues. Trimming took 3 bases from V and 4 from J, leaving 13 bases between them. Germline V lookup: CDR1 ENHRY, CDR2 SYGVKD. CDR3 loop: CAISDPGISGNTIYF. The CDR3 DNA reads TGTGCCATCAGTGATCCGGGGATTTCAGGAAACACCATATATTTT.

This chain uses TRBV2 with TRBJ1-5; the D is unclear. This CDR3 region has 12 residues. The V gene lost 6 bases and the J gene lost 2 bases, with 5 bases spanning the gap. Germline CDR1 is SNHLY and CDR2 is FYNNEI. The CDR3 region is CASRVGNQPQHF. In nucleotides, the CDR3 is TGTGCCAGCAGAGTGGGCAATCAGCCCCAGCATTTT.

This clonotype was picked up many times. V and J are TRBV7-8 and TRBJ2-1; 15 bases are a match to TRBD2. The CDR3 length is 16 residues. The trim removed 5 bases at V and 8 bases at J, leaving 7 bases unmatched. Germline loops: CDR1 SGHVS, CDR2 FQNEAQ. In DNA, the CDR3 is TGTGCCAGCAGCGGAGGACTAGCGGGAGGGTCGCATGAGCAGTTCTTC. Its protein product is CASSGGLAGGSHEQFF.

To note about this clonotype: Since a much larger clone is just one base distant, this may be a read error. The V call is TRBV5-6, the J call TRBJ2-1; D unresolved. This CDR3 region has 16 residues. The germline gives CDR1 SGHDT, CDR2 YYEEEE. The V gene lost 4 bases and the J gene lost 7 bases, with 21 bases spanning the gap. The CDR3 loop is CASSPFVAGNRNEQFF. CDR3 coding DNA: TGTGCCAGCAGCCCTTTTGTGGCAGGAAACAGAAATGAGCAGTTCTTC.

This clonotype was counted a few times. The chain couples TRBV28 to TRBJ2-3, with D maybe TRBD2 (6 bases). CDR3 length: 18 residues. The germline V gene encodes CDR1 MDHEN and CDR2 SYDVKM. V gave up 6 bases and J gave up 2 bases, with 24 bases separating them. CDR3 nucleotides: TGTGCCAGCAGACGCACCTTGGGAGTGGGAGGCCACACAGATACGCAGTATTTT. This gives the protein CASRRTLGVGGHTDTQYF.

This clonotype was seen more than once but under ten times. The rearrangement links TRBV7-8 to TRBJ2-7; TRBD2 aligns across 12 bases. The germline V gene has CDR1 SGHVS and CDR2 FQNEAQ. After removal of 4 bases from V and 4 bases from J, the junction contained 5 bases not matched to a gene. The CDR3 covers 15 residues. The CDR3 region has the DNA TGTGCCAGCAGCTACGGACTAGCGGGATTGTACGAGCAGTACTTC. Its protein is CASSYGLAGLYEQYF.

Concerning this clonotype: Just one base apart from a much larger clone, this may be a read error. The J gene is TRBJ2-1, the V gene TRBV7-9, with 8 bases aligning to TRBD2. The CDR3 is made up of 15 amino acids. The germline gives CDR1 SEHNR, CDR2 FQNEAQ (reference sequence). J lost 3 bases, V lost 10 bases, and 11 bases had no gene match. This chain's CDR3 is CAIPQRGGFYNEQFF. Written as DNA, the CDR3 is TGTGCCATACCCCAACGGGGGGGTTTCTACAATGAGCAGTTCTTC.

A remark on this clonotype: Possible read error: a much larger clone is one base away. This chain links TRBV12-3 or TRBV12-4 with TRBJ1-1, with D perhaps TRBD1 (6 bases). Trimming left V 3 bases short and J 2 bases short, with 10 bases between. The CDR3 has 14 amino acids. The CDR3 is CASSFGTHNTEAFF. The CDR3 DNA is TGTGCCAGCAGTTTCGGGACACATAACACTGAAGCTTTCTTT.

This clonotype is medium-sized in the sample. The chain employs TRBV6-5 and TRBJ2-1; no firm D call. Germline lookup yields CDR1 MNHEY and CDR2 SVGAGI. The V end was cut by 2 bases, the J end by 0 bases, with 8 bases between. CDR3 length: 15 residues. CDR3: CASSYIWGSYNEQFF. The CDR3 DNA is TGTGCCAGCAGTTACATATGGGGCTCCTACAATGAGCAGTTCTTC.

This clonotype was recorded at least ten times. The V gene is TRBV11-1, the J gene TRBJ2-1; tentative D call: TRBD1 (6 bases). The CDR3 has 14 residues. Trimming took off 3 bases at V and 4 bases at J, with 10 bases between the two ends. Germline assignment: CDR1 SGHAT and CDR2 FQDESV (reference sequence). The CDR3 loop reads CASSFGTQYNEQFF. CDR3 bases: TGTGCCAGCAGCTTCGGGACACAGTACAATGAGCAGTTCTTC.

This clonotype was seen repeatedly, ten times or more. This sequence joins TRBV29-1 and TRBJ2-3; 10 nucleotides match TRBD2. CDR1 SQVTM and CDR2 ANQGSEA come from the germline V gene. With 1 base clipped from V and 4 bases from J, the junction kept 5 bases outside the gene matches. This CDR3 region has 15 residues. This chain's CDR3 is CSVEVVAGGADTQYF. The CDR3, as DNA: TGCAGCGTTGAAGTGGTAGCGGGAGGAGCAGATACGCAGTATTTT.

Worth noting for this clonotype: Possible read error: a much larger clone is one base away. Here the CDR3 omits its conserved ending phenylalanine or tryptophan, so a read error is the likely source. The chain employs TRBV4-3 and TRBJ2-7, with 9 positions matching TRBD2. After removal of 4 bases from V and 4 bases from J, the junction contained 11 bases not matched to a gene. This CDR3 is built from 16 residues. The germline CDR1 and CDR2 sequences are LGHNA and YSLEER. This chain's CDR3 is CASSLVRVAGEYEQYL. The CDR3, as DNA: TGCGCCAGCAGCCTGGTTAGGGTAGCGGGGGAGTACGAGCAGTACCTC.

This clonotype occurred many times. The chain links TRBV28 to TRBJ2-7; no definite D call. Trimming cost V 4 bases and J 6 bases, with 10 bases left between them. Germline V gene lookup returns CDR1 MDHEN and CDR2 SYDVKM. The CDR3 is 12 residues long. CDR3 coding DNA: TGTGCCAGCAGTTCGGTAGGTTCCGAGCAGTACTTC. This encodes CASSSVGSEQYF. Full variable domain (rest looked up from reference TRBV28 and TRBJ2-7): DVKVTQSSRYLVKRTGEKVFLECVQDMDHENMFWYRQDPGLGLRLIYFSYDVKMKEKGDIPEGYSVSREKKERFSLILESASTNQTSMYLCASSSVGSEQYFGPGTRLTVT.

This clonotype occurred many times. The chain is built from TRBV7-9 and TRBJ2-2; possible D gene TRBD2, 5 bases. Germline V gene sequence: CDR1 SEHNR, CDR2 FQNEAQ (reference sequence). This CDR3 spans 15 amino acids. V was clipped by 4 bases and J by 4 bases, with 13 bases between them. The CDR3 DNA is TGTGCCAGCAGCTCACCTGACGGGGTCACCGGGGAGCTGTTTTTT. Protein product: CASSSPDGVTGELFF. The full variable domain, rest sourced from reference TRBV7-9 and TRBJ2-2, is DTGVSQNPRHKITKRGQNVTFRCDPISEHNRLYWYRQTLGQGPEFLTYFQNEAQLEKSRLLSDRFSAERPKGSFSTLEIQRTEQGDSAMYLCASSSPDGVTGELFFGEGSRLTVL.

This clonotype was seen ten or more times. This rearrangement joins TRBV29-1 to TRBJ2-2; D perhaps matches TRBD2 (6 bases). The CDR3 spans 15 residues. V was pared by 2 bases and J by 4 bases, with 14 bases between. The V gene's germline CDR1 is SQVTM and CDR2 ANQGSEA. The CDR3 DNA reads TGCAGCGTTGAATGGAGGGGTAGGGCCACCGGGGAGCTGTTTTTT. Protein product: CSVEWRGRATGELFF.

V gene TRBV4-3 combines with J gene TRBJ2-1, with 10 bases identical to TRBD2. CDR1 LGHNA and CDR2 YSLEER come from the germline V gene. After removal of 2 bases from V and 9 bases from J, the junction contained 16 bases not matched to a gene. CDR3 length: 18 residues. The CDR3 DNA is TGCGCCAGCAGCCAAAGATTCGTAGCGGGAGGAATAGACGGTGAGCAGTTCTTC. As protein: CASSQRFVAGGIDGEQFF.

This clonotype was seen ten or more times. The V call is TRBV27, the J call TRBJ2-7; TRBD1 matches 9 bases. V lost 9 bases to trimming and J lost 7 bases; unmatched junction nucleotides: 19. The CDR3 sequence is 16 residues long. Germline CDR1 and CDR2: MNHEY and SMNVEV (reference sequence). The CDR3 sequence: CASRGLQGAIYGEQYF. CDR3 bases: TGTGCCAGTAGGGGATTACAGGGGGCAATCTATGGGGAGCAGTACTTC.